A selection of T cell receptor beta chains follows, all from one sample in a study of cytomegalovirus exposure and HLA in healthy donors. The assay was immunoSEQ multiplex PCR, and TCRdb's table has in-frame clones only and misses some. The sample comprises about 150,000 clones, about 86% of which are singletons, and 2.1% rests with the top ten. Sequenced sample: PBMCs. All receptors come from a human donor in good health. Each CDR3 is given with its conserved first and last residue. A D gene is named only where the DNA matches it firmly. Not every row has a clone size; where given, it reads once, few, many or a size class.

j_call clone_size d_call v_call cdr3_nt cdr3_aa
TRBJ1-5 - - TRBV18 TGTGCCAGCCGCCCGGACTTCGGCAATCAGCCCCAGCATTTT CASRPDFGNQPQHF
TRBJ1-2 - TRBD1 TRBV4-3 TGCGCCAGCAGCCAGGGCCTGGGACAGGGAACTAACTATGGCTACACCTTC CASSQGLGQGTNYGYTF
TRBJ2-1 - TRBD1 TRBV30 TGTGCCTGGGGGACGGGACAGGGGATGAATGAGCAGTTCTTC CAWGTGQGMNEQFF
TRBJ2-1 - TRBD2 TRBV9 TGTGCCAGCAGCGGACGAGATAGCGGGGTCTCCTACAATGAGCAGTTCTTC CASSGRDSGVSYNEQFF
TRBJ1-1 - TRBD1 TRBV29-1 TGCAGCGTTGCCCCATCGACAGGGGACAACACTGAAGCTTTCTTT CSVAPSTGDNTEAFF
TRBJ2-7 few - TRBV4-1 TGCGCCAGCAGCCAAATCTTGTCCTACGAGCAGTACTTC CASSQILSYEQYF
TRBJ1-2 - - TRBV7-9 TGTGCCAGCAGCTTGGCAGGGGTCCTTCCATATGGCTACACCTTC CASSLAGVLPYGYTF
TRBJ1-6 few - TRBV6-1 TGTGCCAGCAGTGACGACCGGGACTGGGGTTCACCCCTCCACTTT CASSDDRDWGSPLHF
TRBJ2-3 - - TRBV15 TGTGCCACCAGCAGCCCTGGGCTCACAGATACGCAGTATTTT CATSSPGLTDTQYF
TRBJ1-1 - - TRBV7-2 TGTGCCAGCAGCTTAGTATCTGGGGGCAACACTGAAGCTTTCTTT CASSLVSGGNTEAFF
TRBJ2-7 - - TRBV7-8 TGTGCCAGCAGCTTAAAGACGGGGGACTGGTCCTACGAGCAGTACTTC CASSLKTGDWSYEQYF
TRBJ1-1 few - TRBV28 TGTGCCAGCAGTCGGCAGGCGAACACTGAAGCTTTCTTT CASSRQANTEAFF
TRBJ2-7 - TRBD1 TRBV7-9 TGTGCCAGCAGCCCCCGATCGGGGACAGGGCTCTCCGAGCAGTACTTC CASSPRSGTGLSEQYF
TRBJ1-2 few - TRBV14 TGTGCCAGCAGCCAACCAGCTAACTATGGCTACACCTTC CASSQPANYGYTF